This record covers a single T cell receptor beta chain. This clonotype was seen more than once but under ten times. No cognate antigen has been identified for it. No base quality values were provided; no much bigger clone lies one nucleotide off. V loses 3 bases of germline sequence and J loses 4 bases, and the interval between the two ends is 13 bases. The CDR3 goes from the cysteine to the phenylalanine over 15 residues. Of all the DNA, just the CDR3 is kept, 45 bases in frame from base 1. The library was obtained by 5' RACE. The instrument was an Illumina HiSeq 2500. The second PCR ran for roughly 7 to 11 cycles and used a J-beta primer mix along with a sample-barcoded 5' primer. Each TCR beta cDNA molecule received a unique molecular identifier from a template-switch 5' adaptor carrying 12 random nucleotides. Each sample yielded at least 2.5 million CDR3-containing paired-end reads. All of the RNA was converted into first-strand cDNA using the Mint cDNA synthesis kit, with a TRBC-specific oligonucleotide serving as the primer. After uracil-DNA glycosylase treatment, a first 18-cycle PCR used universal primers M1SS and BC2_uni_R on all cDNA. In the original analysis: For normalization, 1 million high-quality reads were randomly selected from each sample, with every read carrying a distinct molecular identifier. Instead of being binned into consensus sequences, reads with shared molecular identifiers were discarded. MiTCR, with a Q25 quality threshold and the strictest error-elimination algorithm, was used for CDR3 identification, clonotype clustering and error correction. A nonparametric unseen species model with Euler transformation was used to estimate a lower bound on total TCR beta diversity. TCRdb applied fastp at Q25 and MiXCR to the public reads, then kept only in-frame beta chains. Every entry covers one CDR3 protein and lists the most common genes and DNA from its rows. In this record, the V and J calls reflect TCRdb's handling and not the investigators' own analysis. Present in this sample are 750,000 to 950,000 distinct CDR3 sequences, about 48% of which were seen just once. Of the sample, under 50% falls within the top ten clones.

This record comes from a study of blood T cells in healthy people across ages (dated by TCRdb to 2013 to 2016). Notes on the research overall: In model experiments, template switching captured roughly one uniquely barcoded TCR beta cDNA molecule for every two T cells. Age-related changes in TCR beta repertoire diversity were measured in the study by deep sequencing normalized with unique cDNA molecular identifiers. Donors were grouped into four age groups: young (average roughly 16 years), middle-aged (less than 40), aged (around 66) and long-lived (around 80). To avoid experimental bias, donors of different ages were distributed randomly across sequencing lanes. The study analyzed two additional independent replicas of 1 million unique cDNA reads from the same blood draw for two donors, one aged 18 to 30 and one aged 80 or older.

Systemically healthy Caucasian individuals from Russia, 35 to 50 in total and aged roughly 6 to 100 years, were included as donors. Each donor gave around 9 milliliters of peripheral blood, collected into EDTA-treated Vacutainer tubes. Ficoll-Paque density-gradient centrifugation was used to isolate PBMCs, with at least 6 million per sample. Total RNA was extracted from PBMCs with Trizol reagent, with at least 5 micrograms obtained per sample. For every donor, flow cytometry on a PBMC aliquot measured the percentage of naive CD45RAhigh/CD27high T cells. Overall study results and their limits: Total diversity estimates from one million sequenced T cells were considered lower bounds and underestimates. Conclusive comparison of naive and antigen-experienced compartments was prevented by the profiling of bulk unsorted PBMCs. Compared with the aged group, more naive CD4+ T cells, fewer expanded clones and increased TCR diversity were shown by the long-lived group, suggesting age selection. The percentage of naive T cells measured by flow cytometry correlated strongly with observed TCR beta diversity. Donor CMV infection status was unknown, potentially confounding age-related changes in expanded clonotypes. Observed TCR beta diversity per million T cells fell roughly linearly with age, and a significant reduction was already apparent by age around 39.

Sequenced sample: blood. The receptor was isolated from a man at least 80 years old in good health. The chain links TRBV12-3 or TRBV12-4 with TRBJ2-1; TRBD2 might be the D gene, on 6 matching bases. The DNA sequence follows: TGTGCCAGCAGTTTGGGGGGAGTTGGGTACAATGAGCAGTTCTTC. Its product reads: CASSLGGVGYNEQFF.